Listed here are 15 T cell receptor beta chains from one sample, sequenced in a study of blood T cell repertoires in COVID-19. Sequenced by immunoSEQ multiplex PCR; TCRdb stores in-frame clones only, minus some. The sample holds about 76,000 clones; about 82% are singletons and the top ten take about a sixth. Material: peripheral blood. These receptors originate from an older woman with acute or convalescent COVID-19.

The V gene is TRBV7-8, the J gene TRBJ1-1; a possible D gene is TRBD1 (5 bases). Trimming cost V 5 bases and J 7 bases, with 23 bases left between them. Germline CDR1 is SGHVS and CDR2 is FQNEAQ. The CDR3 has 16 residues. The chain's CDR3 is CASSLGVRGRSFEAFF. Here the CDR3 DNA reads TGTGCCAGCAGCCTGGGGGTTCGGGGGAGGTCATTTGAAGCTTTCTTT.

This chain links TRBV9 with TRBJ2-5; the D gene is possibly TRBD1 (5 bases). V gave up 5 bases and J gave up 0 bases, with 14 bases separating them. Looked up from germline, CDR1 is SGDLS and CDR2 is YYNGEE. CDR3 length: 15 residues. The CDR3 bases are TGTGCCAGCAGTCACCAGGGTTGGGACCAAGAGACCCAGTACTTC. Its translation is CASSHQGWDQETQYF.

J is TRBJ1-1 and V is TRBV7-2; tentatively, D is TRBD1 (5 bases). CDR3 length: 15 residues. Per germline, CDR1 SGHTA and CDR2 FQGNSA. Trimming took off 2 bases at V and 1 base at J, with 11 bases between the two ends. CDR3 sequence reads: CASSLMGGQNTEAFF. CDR3 DNA: TGTGCCAGCAGCTTAATGGGCGGACAGAACACTGAAGCTTTCTTT.

The chain has TRBV19 and TRBJ2-2; no clear D. Germline CDR1 reads LNHDA; CDR2 reads SQIVND (reference sequence). There are 15 residues in the CDR3. The V end was cut by 4 bases, the J end by 0 bases, with 9 bases between. CDR3 region: CASSTPAANTGELFF. The CDR3 nucleotides are TGTGCCAGTAGTACCCCCGCGGCGAACACCGGGGAGCTGTTTTTT. The full variable domain, rest sourced from reference TRBV19 and TRBJ2-2, is DGGITQSPKYLFRKEGQNVTLSCEQNLNHDAMYWYRQDPGQGLRLIYYSQIVNDFQKGDIAEGYSVSREKKESFPLTVTSAQKNPTAFYLCASSTPAANTGELFFGEGSRLTVL.

This clone was seen just once. The gene calls are TRBV9 and TRBJ1-2, with 12 bases that match TRBD1. The germline gives CDR1 SGDLS, CDR2 YYNGEE. The V segment lost 3 bases and the J segment 4 bases; nucleotides outside the gene matches: 7. This CDR3 has 16 residues. The CDR3 DNA reads TGTGCCAGCAGCGCAGGGGGACAGGGGGCCTTCTATGGCTACACCTTC. Its translation is CASSAGGQGAFYGYTF.

The V and J genes are TRBV7-2 and TRBJ1-2; maybe TRBD1 (6 bases). The CDR3 runs 14 residues. Germline CDR1 is SGHTA and CDR2 is FQGNSA. Trimming shortened V by 2 bases and J by 7 bases, and 14 bases separated the two germline ends. CDR3 protein: CASSLWAGAVGYTF. The DNA for the CDR3 is TGTGCCAGCAGCTTATGGGCGGGGGCTGTTGGCTACACCTTC.

The V and J genes are TRBV19 and TRBJ1-3; maybe TRBD1 (5 bases). The CDR3 covers 13 residues. V lost 7 bases to trimming and J lost 7 bases, with 14 bases between them. Germline lookup yields CDR1 LNHDA and CDR2 SQIVND (reference sequence). CDR3: CASTHREGNTIYF. The CDR3 DNA is TGTGCCAGTACCCACCGGGAGGGGAACACCATATATTTT.

J is TRBJ2-5 and V is TRBV24-1; 9 nucleotides match TRBD1. CDR3 length: 15 amino acids. V lost 3 bases, J lost 5 bases, and 6 bases stayed unmatched. From germline, CDR1 is KGHDR and CDR2 SFDVKD. The CDR3 sequence is CATSDPGTGRETQYF. The CDR3 region has the DNA TGTGCCACCAGTGATCCAGGGACAGGGAGGGAGACCCAGTACTTC.

V is TRBV6-5 and J is TRBJ1-4, with 9 positions matching TRBD1. With 3 bases clipped from V and 10 bases from J, the junction kept 12 bases outside the gene matches. Germline V CDR1 and CDR2: MNHEY, SVGAGI. This CDR3 contains 16 residues. The CDR3 is CASSYSAGTGWGKLFF. In DNA form, the CDR3 reads TGTGCCAGCAGTTATTCGGCCGGGACAGGGTGGGGAAAACTGTTTTTT.

This clone was seen once. The chain joins TRBV19 to TRBJ1-5, with a tentative D call TRBD1 (6 bases). The CDR3 has 14 residues. The germline V and J ends were trimmed by 7 bases and 6 bases, with 16 bases remaining between them. The germline CDR1 and CDR2 sequences are LNHDA and SQIVND (reference sequence). CDR3 loop: CASTRAGEVQPQHF. CDR3 coding DNA: TGTGCCAGTACCCGGGCAGGGGAAGTTCAGCCCCAGCATTTT.

The count of this clone is one. V usage is TRBV19 and J usage is TRBJ2-2; a weak D match, TRBD1 (7 bases). The germline V and J ends were trimmed by 7 bases and 5 bases, with 20 bases remaining between them. This CDR3 contains 16 residues. Germline assignment: CDR1 LNHDA and CDR2 SQIVND (reference sequence). This CDR3 is CASTQGGSRGTGELFF. The CDR3 coding sequence is TGTGCCAGTACCCAGGGGGGCTCACGGGGAACCGGGGAGCTGTTTTTT.

The J gene is TRBJ1-1, the V gene TRBV7-2; D is unresolved. The ends were cut back, 3 bases at V and 1 base at J, with 9 bases in the middle. The CDR3 has 14 amino acids. Germline assignment: CDR1 SGHTA and CDR2 FQGNSA. As DNA, the CDR3 is TGTGCCAGCAGCTTCACCCCAGGGAACACTGAAGCTTTCTTT. As protein: CASSFTPGNTEAFF.

A note on this clone: The same CDR3 can be traced to other DNA sequences in this sample. The rearrangement links TRBV5-6 to TRBJ1-1; unclear D gene. CDR1 is SGHDT, CDR2 YYEEEE, per germline. CDR3 length equals 14 residues. V gave up 2 bases and J gave up 1 base, with 9 bases separating them. The CDR3 coding sequence is TGTGCCAGCAGCTTACCCGGGGAGAACACTGAAGCTTTCTTT. Amino acids: CASSLPGENTEAFF.

For the CDR3, the DNA is TGTGCCACCAGTGATGGGACAGCCATCCAAGCTTTCTTT. Translating it yields CATSDGTAIQAFF. The chain joins TRBV24-1 to TRBJ1-1; 7 nucleotides match TRBD1. Unmatched junction bases numbered 6, after V lost 3 bases and J lost 9 bases. This CDR3 is 13 amino acids long. From germline, CDR1 is KGHDR and CDR2 SFDVKD.

The sample holds one count of this clone. V and J are TRBV7-2 and TRBJ1-1; D is undetermined. The CDR3 consists of 13 residues. Germline V gene lookup returns CDR1 SGHTA and CDR2 FQGNSA. The V end was cut by 5 bases, the J end by 1 base, with 8 bases between. CDR3 in DNA: TGTGCCAGCAGCACCGGGAGGAACACTGAAGCTTTCTTT. Its translation: CASSTGRNTEAFF.